This note documents a single T cell receptor beta chain sequence. No antigen is known for it. No much larger clone exists at a distance of one base, and base qualities are not known. From the germline V gene, CDR1 is SQVTM and CDR2 is ANQGSEA. V loses 7 bases of germline sequence and J loses 2 bases, and the interval between the two ends is 11 bases. Measured from the cysteine to the phenylalanine, the CDR3 is 12 residues long. Kept here is only the CDR3 DNA, which spans 36 bases and is read in frame from base 1. The immunoSEQ assay at survey resolution was used to sequence TCRbeta rearrangements from genomic DNA. Concerning the study's data processing: Clonotypes making up more than 5% of the repertoire were considered putative leukemic clones, giving around 55 such clones in about 25 patients. In the TCR sequencing data, the smallest productive clonotype frequency that could be detected was 2.59 x 10-5. Analyses included only productive TCRbeta rearrangements, meaning complete and in-frame sequences. Clonality for each sample was calculated as Simpson clonality in the immunoSEQ Analyzer version 3.0. Clones were binned by frequency as very rare, small, medium, large (1-20%) or hyperexpanded (>20%). Generation probabilities were estimated with OLGA 1.2.3, V-gene circos plots were made with VDJtools, specificities were searched in VDJdb, and CDR3 motifs were identified with GLIPH. Drawn from immuneACCESS, this table holds only the in-frame rearrangements with V and J called that TCRdb kept. Clones are partly lost; checked studies trace under half to an unresolved V gene and leave the rest unexplained. Clone size and the V and J calls come from that table; the DNA yielded D and trimming. The sample data list about 2,200 clones, and over 75% of these were observed just once. The ten largest clones represent roughly 6.1% of the sample.

Hematology units in Padova (Italy), Helsinki (Finland) and Shinshu (Japan) recruited the CD4+ T-LGLL patients. Depending on what sample material was available, patient samples were either unselected PBMC or bead-purified CD4+, CD4+CD8+, CD57+ or CD56+ fractions. Somatic STAT5B mutation profiles obtained by deep amplicon sequencing of the same DNA used for patient TCRbeta data were integrated with the patient TCRbeta data. All TCR-sequenced material derived from peripheral blood: patient blood samples and healthy donor buffy coats. Peripheral blood mononuclear cells were isolated by Ficoll-Hypaque gradient centrifugation. The Gentra Puregene Cell and Tissue kit was used to extract genomic DNA, and a Qubit 2.0 fluorometer was used to measure the amount of genomic DNA. The sample belongs to a study of STAT5B mutations in CD4+ large granular lymphocyte leukemia (dated by TCRdb to 2021 to 2024). For context, the study as a whole: When cryopreserved patient cells were available, CD8+ cells were first depleted, and selection with anti-CD4 microbeads was then performed. The study compared the TCRbeta repertoires of patients with CD4+ T-cell large granular lymphocyte leukemia against the TCRbeta repertoires of healthy blood donors. Flow cytometry performed on FACSCanto II or FACSVerse showed that the purified fractions had more than 95% purity among lymphocytes.

Study-wide conclusions, independent of this receptor: Data were not HLA-matched; higher clonality in CD4+ versus CD8+ T-LGLL could reflect the relatively small sample size. CD4-sorted patient repertoires appeared more clonal than healthy CD4+ repertoires, and this difference persisted after removing the putative leukemic clones. Enrichment of TRBV06-family usage was observed among the top patient clones (8/27) relative to healthy controls (2/35). Patient cell sources were heterogeneous, and only six or seven CD4-sorted patient samples entered the clonality comparison with healthy controls. Main leukemic clonotypes were private to each patient, although roughly 25% of the main leukemic clonotypes were found at low frequency in the non-leukemic repertoires of other patients.

The specimen sequenced was PBMCs. The chain links TRBV29-1 with TRBJ1-1; no D gene call is confident. The receptor was derived from a woman in her seventies with CD4+ T-cell large granular lymphocyte leukemia. CDR3 reads: CSAEAPNTEAFF. The sequenced DNA: TGCAGCGCAGAAGCACCAAACACTGAAGCTTTCTTT. Outside the CDR3, residues come from the reference TRBV29-1 and TRBJ1-1 proteins, so the full variable domain is: SAVISQKPSRDICQRGTSLTIQCQVDSQVTMMFWYRQQPGQSLTLIATANQGSEATYESGFVIDKFPISRPNLTFSTLTVSNMSPEDSSIYLCSAEAPNTEAFFGQGTRLTVV.